The rows below give T cell receptor beta chains drawn from one sample of a study of blood T cell repertoires in COVID-19. Sequencing used immunoSEQ multiplex PCR; TCRdb keeps in-frame clones, though not all of them. Of a few hundred thousand clones detected, roughly 80% appear once; the ten largest clones hold approximately 1.2%. Sequenced input: PBMCs or T cells enriched from blood (not recorded which). The origin of the receptors is a woman aged 40-49 years with acute COVID-19. Each CDR3 is given with its conserved first and last residue. Each record gives: J gene, V gene, D gene, clone size, CDR3 protein, CDR3 DNA. A D gene is named only where the DNA matches it firmly. A clone size is listed for some rows: how often the clone was seen (once, few, many), or a class if it is expanded.

J: TRBJ1-1; V: TRBV3-1/TRBV3-2; D: NA; size: few; CDR3: CASSQVAGNTEAFF; DNA: TGTGCCAGCAGCCAGGTGGCAGGGAACACTGAAGCTTTCTTT
J: TRBJ1-3; V: TRBV7-3; D: TRBD1; size: NA; CDR3: CASSIRDRSSGNTIYF; DNA: TGTGCCAGCAGCATACGGGACAGGAGCTCTGGAAACACCATATATTTT
J: TRBJ1-5; V: TRBV27; D: TRBD1; size: NA; CDR3: CASANRGGNQPQHF; DNA: TGTGCCAGCGCGAACAGGGGAGGCAATCAGCCCCAGCATTTT
J: TRBJ1-1; V: TRBV7-9; D: TRBD1; size: NA; CDR3: CASSLQGARTEAFF; DNA: TGTGCCAGCAGCTTACAGGGGGCGCGCACTGAAGCTTTCTTT
J: TRBJ2-3; V: TRBV6-1; D: NA; size: NA; CDR3: CASSDGADTQYF; DNA: TGTGCCAGCAGTGACGGGGCAGATACGCAGTATTTT
J: TRBJ2-1; V: TRBV29-1; D: TRBD2; size: NA; CDR3: CSVDPWAGGNSYNEQFF; DNA: TGCAGCGTTGATCCTTGGGCGGGGGGGAACTCCTACAATGAGCAGTTCTTC
J: TRBJ1-1; V: TRBV4-3; D: TRBD1; size: once; CDR3: CASSRGQGRNTEAFF; DNA: TGCGCCAGCAGCCGCGGACAGGGGAGAAACACTGAAGCTTTCTTT
J: TRBJ1-2; V: TRBV5-5; D: TRBD1; size: NA; CDR3: CASSPGRDRYNYGYTF; DNA: TGTGCCAGCAGCCCGGGCCGGGACAGATATAACTATGGCTACACCTTC
J: TRBJ1-2; V: TRBV5-6; D: NA; size: NA; CDR3: CASRAGPGYTF; DNA: TGTGCCAGCAGAGCGGGACCTGGCTACACCTTC
J: TRBJ2-2; V: TRBV30; D: NA; size: NA; CDR3: CAWSFRGNKGELFF; DNA: TGTGCCTGGAGTTTTCGGGGGAACAAAGGGGAGCTGTTTTTT
J: TRBJ1-1; V: TRBV18; D: NA; size: NA; CDR3: CASSSGGSDGDTEAFF; DNA: TGTGCCAGCTCGTCGGGGGGCTCCGATGGGGACACTGAAGCTTTCTTT
J: TRBJ2-1; V: TRBV29-1; D: NA; size: NA; CDR3: CSVVGAAVGGEQFF; DNA: TGCAGCGTTGTTGGGGCCGCAGTTGGGGGGGAGCAGTTCTTC
J: TRBJ2-1; V: TRBV5-4; D: NA; size: NA; CDR3: CASSLGALLDNEQFF; DNA: TGTGCCAGCAGCTTGGGGGCGCTGCTGGACAATGAGCAGTTCTTC
J: TRBJ1-2; V: TRBV5-6; D: NA; size: NA; CDR3: CASIQRGGDYGYTF; DNA: TGTGCCAGCATCCAACGGGGGGGCGACTATGGCTACACCTTC
J: TRBJ1-5; V: TRBV7-9; D: NA; size: NA; CDR3: CACGGDGYQPQHF; DNA: TGTGCCTGTGGGGGGGACGGATATCAGCCCCAGCATTTT
J: TRBJ2-1; V: TRBV9; D: NA; size: once; CDR3: CASSAPGHYYNEQFF; DNA: TGTGCCAGCAGCGCCCCGGGACACTACTACAATGAGCAGTTCTTC
J: TRBJ1-3; V: TRBV18; D: NA; size: NA; CDR3: CASSPLDRGNTIYF; DNA: TGTGCCAGCTCACCACTAGATCGTGGAAACACCATATATTTT
J: TRBJ1-4; V: TRBV3-1/TRBV3-2; D: NA; size: few; CDR3: CASSQDRGRNEKLFF; DNA: TGTGCCAGCAGCCAAGATAGGGGCCGGAATGAAAAACTGTTTTTT
J: TRBJ1-5; V: TRBV19; D: NA; size: NA; CDR3: CASTLHSSNQPQHF; DNA: TGTGCCAGTACTCTACACAGCAGCAATCAGCCCCAGCATTTT
J: TRBJ1-2; V: TRBV5-1; D: NA; size: NA; CDR3: CASSLAGEGDGYTF; DNA: TGCGCCAGCAGCTTAGCAGGGGAGGGAGATGGCTACACCTTC
J: TRBJ2-7; V: TRBV5-4; D: TRBD2; size: once; CDR3: CASSGGTRIEQYF; DNA: TGTGCCAGCAGCGGAGGGACTAGGATCGAGCAGTACTTC
J: TRBJ2-5; V: TRBV3-1/TRBV3-2; D: TRBD2; size: NA; CDR3: CASSQDPRAGGPQTQYF; DNA: TGTGCCAGCAGCCAAGATCCCCGAGCGGGGGGGCCTCAGACCCAGTACTTC